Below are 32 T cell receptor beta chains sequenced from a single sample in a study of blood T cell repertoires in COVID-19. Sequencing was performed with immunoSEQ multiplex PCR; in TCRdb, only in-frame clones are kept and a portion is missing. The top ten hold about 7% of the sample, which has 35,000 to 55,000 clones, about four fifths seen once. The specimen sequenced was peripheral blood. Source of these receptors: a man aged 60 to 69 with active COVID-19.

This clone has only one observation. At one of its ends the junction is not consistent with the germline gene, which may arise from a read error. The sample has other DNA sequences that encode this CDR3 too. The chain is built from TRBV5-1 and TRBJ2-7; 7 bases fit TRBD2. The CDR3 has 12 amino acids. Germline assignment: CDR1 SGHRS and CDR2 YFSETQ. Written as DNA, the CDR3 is TGCGCCAGCAGCTTCAGCGGGGCCGAGCAGTATTTC. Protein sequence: CASSFSGAEQYF. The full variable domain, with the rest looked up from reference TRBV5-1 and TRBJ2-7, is KAGVTQTPRYLIKTRGQQVTLSCSPISGHRSVSWYQQTPGQGLQFLFEYFSETQRNKGNFPGRFSGRQFSNSRSEMNVSTLELGDSALYLCASSFSGAEQYFGPGTRLTVT.

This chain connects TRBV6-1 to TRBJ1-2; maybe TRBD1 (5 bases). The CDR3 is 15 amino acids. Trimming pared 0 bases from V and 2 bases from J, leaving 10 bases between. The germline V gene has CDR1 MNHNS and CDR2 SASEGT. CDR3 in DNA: TGTGCCAGCAGTGAAGCGTCGACAGCGAACTATGGCTACACCTTC. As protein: CASSEASTANYGYTF.

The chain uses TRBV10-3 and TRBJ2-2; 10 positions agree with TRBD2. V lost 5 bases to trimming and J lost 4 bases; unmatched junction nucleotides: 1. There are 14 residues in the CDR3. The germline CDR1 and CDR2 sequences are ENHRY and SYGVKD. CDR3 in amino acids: CAISSGRATGELFF. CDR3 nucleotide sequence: TGTGCCATCAGTAGCGGGAGGGCCACCGGGGAGCTGTTTTTT.

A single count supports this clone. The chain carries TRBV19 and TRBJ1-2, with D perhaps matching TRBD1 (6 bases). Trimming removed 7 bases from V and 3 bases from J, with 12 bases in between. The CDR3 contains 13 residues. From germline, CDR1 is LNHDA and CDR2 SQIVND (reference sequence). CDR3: CASKGQGHYGYTF. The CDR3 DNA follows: TGTGCCAGTAAGGGACAAGGGCACTATGGCTACACCTTC.

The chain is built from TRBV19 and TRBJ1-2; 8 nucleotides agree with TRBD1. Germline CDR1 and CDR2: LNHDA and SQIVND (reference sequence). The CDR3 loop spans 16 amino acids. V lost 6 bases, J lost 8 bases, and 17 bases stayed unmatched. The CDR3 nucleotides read TGTGCCAGTAGCACCGAAGGGCGGCAGGGGGCTTTCGGCTACACCTTC. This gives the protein CASSTEGRQGAFGYTF.

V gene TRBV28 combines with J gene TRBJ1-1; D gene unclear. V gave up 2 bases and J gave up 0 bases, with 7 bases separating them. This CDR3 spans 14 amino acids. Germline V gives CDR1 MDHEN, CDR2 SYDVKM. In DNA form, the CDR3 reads TGTGCCAGCAGTTTACTACAGTTGAACACTGAAGCTTTCTTT. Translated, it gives CASSLLQLNTEAFF. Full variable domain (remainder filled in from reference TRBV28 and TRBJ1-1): DVKVTQSSRYLVKRTGEKVFLECVQDMDHENMFWYRQDPGLGLRLIYFSYDVKMKEKGDIPEGYSVSREKKERFSLILESASTNQTSMYLCASSLLQLNTEAFFGQGTRLTVV.

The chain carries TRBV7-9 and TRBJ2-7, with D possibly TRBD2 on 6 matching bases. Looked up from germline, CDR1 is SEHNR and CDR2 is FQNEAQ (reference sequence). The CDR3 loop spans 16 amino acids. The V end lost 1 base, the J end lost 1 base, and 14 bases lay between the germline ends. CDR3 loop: CASSLGGAGSSYEQYF. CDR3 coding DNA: TGTGCCAGCAGCTTAGGGGGAGCGGGTTCGTCCTACGAGCAGTACTTC.

This CDR3 is CATSRAGLARTYNEQFF. The CDR3 region has the DNA TGTGCCACCAGCAGGGCGGGACTAGCGAGAACTTACAATGAGCAGTTCTTC. The chain carries TRBV15 and TRBJ2-1; 10 bases are shared with TRBD2. Losses at the gene ends were 3 bases for V and 4 bases for J; bases not matched to a gene: 9. Germline V CDR1 and CDR2: LNHNV, YYDKDF (reference sequence). The CDR3 is 17 amino acids. The full variable domain, with the rest looked up from reference TRBV15 and TRBJ2-1, is DAMVIQNPRYQVTQFGKPVTLSCSQTLNHNVMYWYQQKSSQAPKLLFHYYDKDFNNEADTPDNFQSRRPNTSFCFLDIRSPGLGDTAMYLCATSRAGLARTYNEQFFGPGTRLTVL.

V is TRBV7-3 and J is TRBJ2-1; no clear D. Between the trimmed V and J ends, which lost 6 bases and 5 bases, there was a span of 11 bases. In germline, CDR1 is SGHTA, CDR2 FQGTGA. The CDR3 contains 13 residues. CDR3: CASRSLENNEQFF. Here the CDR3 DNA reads TGTGCCAGCAGATCGCTAGAGAACAATGAGCAGTTCTTC.

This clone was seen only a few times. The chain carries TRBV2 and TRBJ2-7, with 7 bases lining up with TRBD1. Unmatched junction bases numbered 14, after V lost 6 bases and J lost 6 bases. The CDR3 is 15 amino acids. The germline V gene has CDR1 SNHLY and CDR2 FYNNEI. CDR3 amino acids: CASRPRTGSKGEQYF. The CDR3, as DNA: TGTGCCAGCAGGCCGCGGACAGGTTCAAAAGGCGAGCAGTACTTC.

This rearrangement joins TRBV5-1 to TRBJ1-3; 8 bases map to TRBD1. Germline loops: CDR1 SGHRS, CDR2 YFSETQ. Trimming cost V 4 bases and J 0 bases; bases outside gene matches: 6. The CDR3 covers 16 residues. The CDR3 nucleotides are TGCGCCAGCAGCCCGGGACAGGCAAGCTCTGGAAACACCATATATTTT. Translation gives CASSPGQASSGNTIYF.

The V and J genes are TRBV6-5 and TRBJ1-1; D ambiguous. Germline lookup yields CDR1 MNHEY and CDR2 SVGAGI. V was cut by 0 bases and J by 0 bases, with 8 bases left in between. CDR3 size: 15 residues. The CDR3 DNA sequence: TGTGCCAGCAGTTACTCGTTAGTCATGAACACTGAAGCTTTCTTT. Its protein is CASSYSLVMNTEAFF.

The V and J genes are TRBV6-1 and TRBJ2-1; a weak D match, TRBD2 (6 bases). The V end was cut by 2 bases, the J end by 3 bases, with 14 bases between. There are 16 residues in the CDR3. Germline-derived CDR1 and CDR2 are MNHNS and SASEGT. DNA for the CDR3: TGTGCCAGCAGTGAAAGAGGTGGGGGGTACTACAATGAGCAGTTCTTC. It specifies CASSERGGGYYNEQFF.

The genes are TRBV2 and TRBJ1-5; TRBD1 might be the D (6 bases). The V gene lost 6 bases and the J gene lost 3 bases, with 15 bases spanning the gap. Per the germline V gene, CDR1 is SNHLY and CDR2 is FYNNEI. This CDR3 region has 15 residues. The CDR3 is CASREPGQINQPQHF. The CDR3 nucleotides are TGTGCCAGCAGGGAACCGGGACAAATCAATCAGCCCCAGCATTTT. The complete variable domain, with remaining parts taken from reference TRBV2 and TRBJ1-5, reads EPEVTQTPSHQVTQMGQEVILRCVPISNHLYFYWYRQILGQKVEFLVSFYNNEISEKSEIFDDQFSVERPDGSNFTLKIRSTKLEDSAMYFCASREPGQINQPQHFGDGTRLSIL.

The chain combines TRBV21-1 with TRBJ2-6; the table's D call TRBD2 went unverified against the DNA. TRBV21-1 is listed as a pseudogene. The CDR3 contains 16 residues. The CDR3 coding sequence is TGTGCCAGCAGCCCCGGGGCGGGGTCTGGGGCCAACGTCCTGACTTTC. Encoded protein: CASSPGAGSGANVLTF.

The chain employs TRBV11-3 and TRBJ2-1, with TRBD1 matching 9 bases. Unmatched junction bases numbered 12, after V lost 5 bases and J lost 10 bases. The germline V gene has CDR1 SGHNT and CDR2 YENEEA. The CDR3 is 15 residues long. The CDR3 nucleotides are TGTGCCAGCAGCACCGGGACAGGGTTCGGGGGCGAGCAGTTCTTC. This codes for CASSTGTGFGGEQFF.

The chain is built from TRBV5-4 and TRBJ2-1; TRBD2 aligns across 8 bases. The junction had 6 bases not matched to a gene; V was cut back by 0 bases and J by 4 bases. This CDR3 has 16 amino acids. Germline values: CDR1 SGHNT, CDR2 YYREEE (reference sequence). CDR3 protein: CASSLGRTSQYNEQFF. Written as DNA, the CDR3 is TGTGCCAGCAGCTTGGGACGGACTAGCCAGTACAATGAGCAGTTCTTC.

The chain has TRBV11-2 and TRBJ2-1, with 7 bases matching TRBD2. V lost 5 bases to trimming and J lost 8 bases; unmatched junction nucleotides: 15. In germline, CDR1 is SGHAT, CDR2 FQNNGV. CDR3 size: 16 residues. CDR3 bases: TGTGCCAGCAGCCTGGGGGGGACTTTGTCTTGGGATGAGCAGTTCTTC. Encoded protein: CASSLGGTLSWDEQFF.

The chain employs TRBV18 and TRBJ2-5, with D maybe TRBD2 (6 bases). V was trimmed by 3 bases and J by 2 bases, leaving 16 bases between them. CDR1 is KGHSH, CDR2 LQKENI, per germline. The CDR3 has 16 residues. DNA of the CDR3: TGTGCCAGCTCACCGCCGACTAGGCTAGGTCAAGAGACCCAGTACTTC. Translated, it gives CASSPPTRLGQETQYF.

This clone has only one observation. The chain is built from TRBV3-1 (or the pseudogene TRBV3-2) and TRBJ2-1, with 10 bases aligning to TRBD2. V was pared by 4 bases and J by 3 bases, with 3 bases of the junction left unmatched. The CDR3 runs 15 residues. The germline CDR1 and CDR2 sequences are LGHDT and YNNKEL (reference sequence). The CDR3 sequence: CASSLGLADYNEQFF. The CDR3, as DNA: TGTGCCAGCAGCCTCGGACTAGCGGACTACAATGAGCAGTTCTTC.

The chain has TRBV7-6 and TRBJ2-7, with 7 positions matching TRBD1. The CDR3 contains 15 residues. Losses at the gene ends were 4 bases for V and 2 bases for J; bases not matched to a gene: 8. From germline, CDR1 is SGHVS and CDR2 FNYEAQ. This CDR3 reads CASSSQGTAPYEQYF. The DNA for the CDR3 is TGTGCCAGCAGCTCCCAGGGGACAGCACCCTACGAGCAGTACTTC.

In nucleotides, the CDR3 is TGTGCCAGCAATCTAGCGGACAGAGCCGGGGAGCTGTTTTTT. Amino acids: CASNLADRAGELFF. This sequence joins TRBV3-1 (or the pseudogene TRBV3-2) and TRBJ2-2, with D possibly TRBD2 on 7 matching bases. The length of the CDR3 is 14 residues. Germline CDR1 reads LGHDT; CDR2 reads YNNKEL (reference sequence). V was shortened by 7 bases and J by 6 bases, with 15 bases between the two germline ends.

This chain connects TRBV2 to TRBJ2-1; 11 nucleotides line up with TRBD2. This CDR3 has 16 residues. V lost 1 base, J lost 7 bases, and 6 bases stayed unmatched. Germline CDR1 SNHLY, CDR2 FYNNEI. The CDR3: CASSEEGRLAGNEQFF. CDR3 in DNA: TGTGCCAGCAGTGAAGAAGGGAGACTAGCGGGAAATGAGCAGTTCTTC.

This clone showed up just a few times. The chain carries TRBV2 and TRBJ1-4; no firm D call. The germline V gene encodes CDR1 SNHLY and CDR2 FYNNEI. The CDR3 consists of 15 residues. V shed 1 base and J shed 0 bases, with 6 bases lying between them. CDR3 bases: TGTGCCAGCAGTGAAGATCAGTCAACTAATGAAAAACTGTTTTTT. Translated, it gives CASSEDQSTNEKLFF.

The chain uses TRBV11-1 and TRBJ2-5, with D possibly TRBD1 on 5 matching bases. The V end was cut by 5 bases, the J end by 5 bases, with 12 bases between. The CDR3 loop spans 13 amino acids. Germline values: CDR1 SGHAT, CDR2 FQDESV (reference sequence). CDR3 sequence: CASSPQARETQYF. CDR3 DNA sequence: TGTGCCAGCAGCCCACAGGCTCGGGAGACCCAGTACTTC.

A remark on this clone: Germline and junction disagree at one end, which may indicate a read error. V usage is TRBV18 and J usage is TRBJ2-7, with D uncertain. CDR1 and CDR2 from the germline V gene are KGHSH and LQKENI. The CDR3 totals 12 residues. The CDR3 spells CASSPSVYERYF. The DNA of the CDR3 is TGTGCCAGCTCACCATCCGTCTACGAGCGGTACTTC.

CDR3 loop: CASKSGKGYTF. The CDR3 DNA reads TGTGCCAGCAAATCGGGGAAGGGCTACACCTTC. V usage is TRBV3-1 (or the pseudogene TRBV3-2) and J usage is TRBJ1-2; D unresolved. Trimming cost V 7 bases and J 8 bases, with 11 bases left between them. The germline V gene has CDR1 LGHDT and CDR2 YNNKEL (reference sequence). The CDR3 covers 11 residues.

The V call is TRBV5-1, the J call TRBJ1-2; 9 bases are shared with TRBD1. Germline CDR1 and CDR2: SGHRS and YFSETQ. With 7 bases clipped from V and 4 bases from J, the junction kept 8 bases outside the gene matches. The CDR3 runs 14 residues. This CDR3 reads CASDPGQGLYGYTF. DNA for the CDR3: TGCGCCAGCGACCCGGGACAGGGACTCTATGGCTACACCTTC.

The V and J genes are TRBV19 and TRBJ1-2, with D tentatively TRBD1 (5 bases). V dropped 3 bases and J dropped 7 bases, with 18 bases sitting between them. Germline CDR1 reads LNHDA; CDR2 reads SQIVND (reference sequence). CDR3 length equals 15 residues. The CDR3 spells CASSMSRGRGGGYTF. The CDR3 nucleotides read TGTGCCAGTAGTATGAGTAGAGGAAGGGGCGGTGGCTACACCTTC.

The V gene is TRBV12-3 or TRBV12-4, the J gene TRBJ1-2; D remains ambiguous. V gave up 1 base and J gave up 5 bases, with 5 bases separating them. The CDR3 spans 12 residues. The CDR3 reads CASSLEAYGYTF. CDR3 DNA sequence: TGTGCCAGCAGTTTAGAAGCTTATGGCTACACCTTC.

CDR3 sequence (DNA): TGTGCCAGTAGTAGTGGACATAACTACGAGCAGTACTTC. This encodes CASSSGHNYEQYF. The rearrangement joins TRBV19 to TRBJ2-7; a weak D match, TRBD1 (5 bases). The CDR3 has 13 amino acids. From germline, CDR1 is LNHDA and CDR2 SQIVND (reference sequence). The V and J ends lost 4 bases and 3 bases respectively, with 10 bases between them.

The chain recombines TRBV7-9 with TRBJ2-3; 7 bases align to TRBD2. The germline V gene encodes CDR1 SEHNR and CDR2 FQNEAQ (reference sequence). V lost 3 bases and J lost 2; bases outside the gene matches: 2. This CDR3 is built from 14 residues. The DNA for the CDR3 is TGTGCCAGCAGCTTTACTAGCGCCACAGATACGCAGTATTTT. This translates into CASSFTSATDTQYF.